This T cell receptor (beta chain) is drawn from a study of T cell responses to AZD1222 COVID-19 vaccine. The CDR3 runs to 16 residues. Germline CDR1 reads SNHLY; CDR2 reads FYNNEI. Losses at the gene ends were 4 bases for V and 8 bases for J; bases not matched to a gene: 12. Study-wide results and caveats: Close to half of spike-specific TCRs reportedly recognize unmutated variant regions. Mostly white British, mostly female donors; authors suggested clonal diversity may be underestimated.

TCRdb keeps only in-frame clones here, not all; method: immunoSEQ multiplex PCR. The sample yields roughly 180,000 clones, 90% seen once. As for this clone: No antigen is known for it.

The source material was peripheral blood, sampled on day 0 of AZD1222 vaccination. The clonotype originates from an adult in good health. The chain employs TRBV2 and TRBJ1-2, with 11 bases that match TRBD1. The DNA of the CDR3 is TGTGCCAGCAGTGCCGGGACAGGGGGTGCGCCCCGGGGCTACACCTTC. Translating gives CASSAGTGGAPRGYTF.